Here is one TCR beta chain with its context. Authors' processing steps: Estimated nucleated cell counts came from reference gene primer amplification. Assay: immunoSEQ multiplex PCR; the TCRdb copy retains only in-frame clones and omits some. The D gene and trimming were derived from the DNA, and the V and J assignments and clone size from that table. This table holds around 130,000 clones, 70% to 90% found once. These data come from a study of blood T cell repertoires in COVID-19. The wider study: Specimens from acute and convalescent COVID-19 originated in the United States, Italy and Spain. T cells, B-cell-depleted T cells, or PBMCs supplied cDNA or gDNA.

The CDR3 is 13 residues long. V dropped 3 bases and J dropped 1 base, with 7 bases sitting between them. Germline CDR1 and CDR2: SGHRS and YFSETQ. The J gene is TRBJ1-1, the V gene TRBV5-1; the D is unclear. The sequencing sample was made of peripheral blood. The sequence came from a man between 50 and 59 years old with acute or convalescent COVID-19. The CDR3 DNA reads TGCGCCAGCAGCTCGCGAGCGAACACTGAAGCTTTCTTT. Translation gives CASSSRANTEAFF.